A selection of T cell receptor beta chains follows, all from one sample in a study of graft-versus-host responses after intestinal transplantation. Assay used: immunoSEQ multiplex PCR; TCRdb lists only in-frame clones, some missing. The data contain 70,000 to 75,000 clones, roughly 90% of them singletons. What these receptors recognize is not known. Sequencing was performed on unstimulated CD8+ T cells sorted from spleen or lymph node cells, taken before intestinal transplant. Source of these receptors: a human donor who received an intestinal transplant. CDR3s include the opening cysteine and the closing phenylalanine or tryptophan. D genes are given only for firm matches. Not all rows give a size; the values are once, few, many and, for expanded clones, a class.

CASSLRTGYEQYF	TGTGCCAGCAGTTTAAGGACAGGGTACGAGCAGTACTTC	TRBD1	NA	TRBV27	TRBJ2-7
CASSHAPPTGTSSYEQYF	TGCGCCAGCAGCCACGCCCCTCCGACCGGGACTTCATCCTACGAGCAGTACTTC	NA	NA	TRBV4-1	TRBJ2-7
CASSQTGEDSYEQYF	TGTGCCAGCAGTCAAACAGGGGAGGACTCCTACGAGCAGTACTTC	NA	NA	TRBV27	TRBJ2-7
CASSFSGSGYEQYF	TGTGCCAGCAGCTTTAGCGGGAGTGGGTACGAGCAGTACTTC	TRBD2	NA	TRBV28	TRBJ2-7
CASSDQAGSYNEQFF	TGTGCCAGCAGTGATCAAGCGGGGTCCTACAATGAGCAGTTCTTC	TRBD2	few	TRBV6-1	TRBJ2-1
CASSPGSPGELFF	TGTGCCAGCAGCCCCGGGAGCCCCGGGGAGCTGTTTTTT	NA	NA	TRBV13	TRBJ2-2
CASSLGDRAYEQYF	TGTGCCAGCAGCTTGGGGGACAGAGCATACGAGCAGTACTTC	TRBD1	few	TRBV5-6	TRBJ2-7
CASSPTGTAEKLFF	TGTGCCAGCAGCCCGACCGGGACAGCCGAAAAACTGTTTTTT	TRBD1	NA	TRBV7-9	TRBJ1-4
CASSQAPGHQYEQYF	TGCGCCAGCAGCCAAGCACCGGGACATCAGTACGAGCAGTACTTC	NA	NA	TRBV4-1	TRBJ2-7
CASSKDRVGQPQHF	TGTGCCAGCAGCAAAGACAGGGTTGGTCAGCCCCAGCATTTT	TRBD1	once	TRBV7-8	TRBJ1-5
CAWNFGALGAGNSSYNEQFF	TGTGCCTGGAATTTTGGAGCCCTCGGGGCGGGGAACAGCTCCTACAATGAGCAGTTCTTC	NA	NA	TRBV30	TRBJ2-1
CASSFPLNTGELFF	TGTGCCAGCAGCTTCCCACTGAACACCGGGGAGCTGTTTTTT	NA	NA	TRBV7-2	TRBJ2-2
CASSAAGQGAPGYTF	TGTGCCAGCAGCGCCGCGGGGCAGGGGGCGCCCGGCTACACCTTC	TRBD1	NA	TRBV28	TRBJ1-2
CASIDTTGVNTEAFF	TGTGCCAGCATCGATACGACAGGGGTGAACACTGAAGCTTTCTTT	TRBD1	NA	TRBV2	TRBJ1-1
CARGQFSSGANVLTF	TGTGCCAGGGGACAGTTCAGCTCTGGGGCCAACGTCCTGACTTTC	TRBD1	NA	TRBV6-6	TRBJ2-6
CASSVVEGPSSYNEQFF	TGTGCCAGCAGCGTAGTAGAAGGTCCTAGCTCCTACAATGAGCAGTTCTTC	NA	NA	TRBV9	TRBJ2-1
CASSEHPGQGHSNQPQHF	TGTGCCAGCAGTGAACATCCGGGACAGGGTCATAGCAATCAGCCCCAGCATTTT	TRBD1	NA	TRBV2	TRBJ1-5
CASRHRDLSSYNEQFF	TGTGCCAGCAGACACCGGGACTTGAGCTCCTACAATGAGCAGTTCTTC	NA	NA	TRBV7-9	TRBJ2-1
CSVPGLNSYEQYF	TGCAGCGTTCCGGGACTAAACTCCTACGAGCAGTACTTC	TRBD2	NA	TRBV29-1	TRBJ2-7
CASSLRGWDTEAFF	TGTGCCAGCAGCTTGAGGGGGTGGGACACTGAAGCTTTCTTT	NA	NA	TRBV5-6	TRBJ1-1
CASSPPTGQGYYEQYF	TGTGCCAGCTCACCACCCACGGGACAGGGTTACTACGAGCAGTACTTC	TRBD1	NA	TRBV18	TRBJ2-7
CASSLDYEQFF	TGTGCCAGCAGCTTGGACTATGAGCAGTTCTTC	NA	NA	TRBV7-9	TRBJ2-1
CASSPGDRAGTGELFF	TGTGCCAGCAGCCCTGGTGACAGGGCCGGCACCGGGGAGCTGTTTTTT	TRBD1	NA	TRBV9	TRBJ2-2
CASSDRTGGYNEQFF	TGTGCCAGCAGTGATAGGACAGGGGGCTACAATGAGCAGTTCTTC	TRBD1	NA	TRBV6-1	TRBJ2-1
CASSEALRGWGYNEQFF	TGTGCCAGCAGTGAAGCGCTTCGGGGTTGGGGCTACAATGAGCAGTTCTTC	NA	once	TRBV6-1	TRBJ2-1
CASSQDRYQGVWTDTQYF	TGCGCCAGCAGCCAGGATCGGTACCAGGGGGTATGGACAGATACGCAGTATTTT	TRBD1	NA	TRBV4-1	TRBJ2-3
CASSDRAGGPTDTQYF	TGTGCCAGCAGTGATAGAGCGGGGGGTCCCACAGATACGCAGTATTTT	TRBD2	NA	TRBV6-1	TRBJ2-3
CASSSDREANTGELFF	TGTGCCAGCAGCTCGGACAGGGAGGCGAACACCGGGGAGCTGTTTTTT	TRBD1	NA	TRBV7-9	TRBJ2-2
CASSSYSYEQYF	TGTGCCAGCAGTTCCTACTCCTACGAGCAGTACTTC	NA	NA	TRBV27	TRBJ2-7
CASSLDRINYEQYF	TGTGCCAGCAGTTTGGACAGGATTAACTACGAGCAGTACTTC	TRBD1	NA	TRBV7-8	TRBJ2-7
CASSLGGKDPEGYTF	TGTGCCAGCAGCTTAGGAGGGAAGGACCCGGAGGGCTACACCTTC	NA	NA	TRBV7-8	TRBJ1-2
CASSQQGSGNTIYF	TGTGCCAGCAGCCAACAGGGATCTGGAAACACCATATATTTT	NA	NA	TRBV13	TRBJ1-3
CASTRGESYGYTF	TGTGCCAGTACCAGGGGGGAGTCCTATGGCTACACCTTC	TRBD1	NA	TRBV19	TRBJ1-2
CASSVAGGDNEQFF	TGTGCCAGCAGCGTGGCGGGAGGGGACAATGAGCAGTTCTTC	TRBD2	NA	TRBV7-9	TRBJ2-1
CASSQGTGGGEQYF	TGTGCCAGCAGCCAGGGTACAGGGGGCGGAGAGCAGTACTTC	TRBD1	NA	TRBV4-2	TRBJ2-7
CASSLQVINYGYTF	TGTGCCAGCAGCCTACAGGTGATTAACTATGGCTACACCTTC	NA	NA	TRBV6-5	TRBJ1-2